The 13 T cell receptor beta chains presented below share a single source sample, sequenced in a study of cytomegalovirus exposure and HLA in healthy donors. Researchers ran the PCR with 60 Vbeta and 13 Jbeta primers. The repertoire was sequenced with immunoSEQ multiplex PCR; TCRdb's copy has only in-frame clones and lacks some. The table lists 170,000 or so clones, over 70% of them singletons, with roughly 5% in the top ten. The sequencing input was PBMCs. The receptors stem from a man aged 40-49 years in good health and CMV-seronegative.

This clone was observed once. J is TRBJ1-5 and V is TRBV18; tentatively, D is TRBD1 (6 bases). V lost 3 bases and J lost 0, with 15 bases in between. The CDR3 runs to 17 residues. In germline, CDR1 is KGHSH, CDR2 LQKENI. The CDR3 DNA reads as TGTGCCAGCTCACCCCCCGACAGGACCTATAGCAATCAGCCCCAGCATTTT. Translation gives CASSPPDRTYSNQPQHF.

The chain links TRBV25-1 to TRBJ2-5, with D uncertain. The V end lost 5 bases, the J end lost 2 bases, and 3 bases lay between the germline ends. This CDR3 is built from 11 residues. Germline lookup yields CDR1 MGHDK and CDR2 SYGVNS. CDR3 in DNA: TGTGCCAGCAGTCCACAAGAGACCCAGTACTTC. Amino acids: CASSPQETQYF.

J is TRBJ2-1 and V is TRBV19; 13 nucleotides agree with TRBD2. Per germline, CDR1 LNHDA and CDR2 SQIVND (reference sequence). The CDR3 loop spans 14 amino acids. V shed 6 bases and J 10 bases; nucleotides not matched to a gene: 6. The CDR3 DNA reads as TGTGCCAGTAGCCTTGGACTAGCGGGAGAAGAGCAGTTCTTC. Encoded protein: CASSLGLAGEEQFF.

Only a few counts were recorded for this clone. CDR3 amino acids: CASSWGLAVYNEQFF. The CDR3 DNA is TGTGCCAGCAGCTGGGGTTTAGCGGTCTACAATGAGCAGTTCTTC. V is TRBV5-6 and J is TRBJ2-1; D might be TRBD2 (6 bases). CDR3 length: 15 residues. V was trimmed by 3 bases and J by 3 bases, leaving 13 bases between them. Germline CDR1 SGHDT, CDR2 YYEEEE.

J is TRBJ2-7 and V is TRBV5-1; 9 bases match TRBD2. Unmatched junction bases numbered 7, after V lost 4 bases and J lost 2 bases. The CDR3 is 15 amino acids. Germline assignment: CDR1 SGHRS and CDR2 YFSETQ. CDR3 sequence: CASSALAGATYEQYF. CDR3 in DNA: TGCGCCAGCAGCGCGTTAGCGGGGGCCACCTACGAGCAGTACTTC.

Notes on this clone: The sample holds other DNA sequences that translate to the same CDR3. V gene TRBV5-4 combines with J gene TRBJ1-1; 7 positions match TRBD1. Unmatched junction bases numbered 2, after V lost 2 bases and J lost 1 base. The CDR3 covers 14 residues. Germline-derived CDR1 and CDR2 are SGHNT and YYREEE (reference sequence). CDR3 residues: CASSFDRENTEAFF. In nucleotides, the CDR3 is TGTGCCAGCAGCTTCGACAGGGAGAACACTGAAGCTTTCTTT. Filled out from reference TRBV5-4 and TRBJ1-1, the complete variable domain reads ETGVTQSPTHLIKTRGQQVTLRCSSQSGHNTVSWYQQALGQGPQFIFQYYREEENGRGNFPPRFSGLQFPNYSSELNVNALELDDSALYLCASSFDRENTEAFFGQGTRLTVV.

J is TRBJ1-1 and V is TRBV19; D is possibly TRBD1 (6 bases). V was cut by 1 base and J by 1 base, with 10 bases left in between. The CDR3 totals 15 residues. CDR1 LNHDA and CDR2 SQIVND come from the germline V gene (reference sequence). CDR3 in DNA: TGTGCCAGTAGTATAGCAGGGGCGAGGAACACTGAAGCTTTCTTT. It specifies CASSIAGARNTEAFF.

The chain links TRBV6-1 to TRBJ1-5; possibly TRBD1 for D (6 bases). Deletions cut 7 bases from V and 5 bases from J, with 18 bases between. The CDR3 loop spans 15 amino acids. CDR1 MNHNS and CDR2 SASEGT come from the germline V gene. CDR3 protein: CASTPLAGDYQPQHF. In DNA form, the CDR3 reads TGTGCCAGCACCCCTCTGGCAGGGGATTATCAGCCCCAGCATTTT.

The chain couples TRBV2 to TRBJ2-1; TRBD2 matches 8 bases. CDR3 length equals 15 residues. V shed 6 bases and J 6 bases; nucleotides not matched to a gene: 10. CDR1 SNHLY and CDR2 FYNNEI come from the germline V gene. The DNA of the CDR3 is TGTGCCAGCAGCTTAAAGCGGGAGTCCCTCAATGAGCAGTTCTTC. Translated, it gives CASSLKRESLNEQFF.

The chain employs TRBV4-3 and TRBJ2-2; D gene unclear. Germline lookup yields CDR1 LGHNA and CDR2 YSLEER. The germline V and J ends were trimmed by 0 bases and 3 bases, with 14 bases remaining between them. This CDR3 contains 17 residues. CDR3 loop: CASSQDLSMWYTGELFF. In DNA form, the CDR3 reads TGCGCCAGCAGCCAAGATCTGAGCATGTGGTACACCGGGGAGCTGTTTTTT.

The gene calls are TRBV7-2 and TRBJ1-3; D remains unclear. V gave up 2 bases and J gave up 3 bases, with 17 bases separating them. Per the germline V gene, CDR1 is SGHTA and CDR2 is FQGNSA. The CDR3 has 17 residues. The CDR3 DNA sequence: TGTGCCAGCAGCTTAACTAGGGCACAATCGAGTGGAAACACCATATATTTT. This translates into CASSLTRAQSSGNTIYF.

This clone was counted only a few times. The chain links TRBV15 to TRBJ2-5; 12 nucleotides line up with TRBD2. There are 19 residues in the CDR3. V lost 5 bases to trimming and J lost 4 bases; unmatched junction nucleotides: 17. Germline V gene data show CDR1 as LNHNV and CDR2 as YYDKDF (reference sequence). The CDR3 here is CATSRAGLAGPRGGETQYF. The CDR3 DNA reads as TGTGCCACCAGCCGAGCCGGACTAGCGGGGCCAAGGGGAGGAGAGACCCAGTACTTC.

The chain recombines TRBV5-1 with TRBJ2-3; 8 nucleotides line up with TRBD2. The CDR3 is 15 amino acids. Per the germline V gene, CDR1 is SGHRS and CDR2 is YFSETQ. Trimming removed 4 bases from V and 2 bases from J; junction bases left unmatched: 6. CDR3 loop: CASSHTSGYTDTQYF. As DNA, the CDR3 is TGCGCCAGCAGCCACACTAGCGGATACACAGATACGCAGTATTTT.